This record concerns one T cell receptor (beta chain) sequence. The germline V gene encodes CDR1 MDHEN and CDR2 SYDVKM. This CDR3 has 15 residues. V shed 3 bases and J shed 0 bases, with 9 bases lying between them. The sample belongs to a study of shared clonotypes between healthy human individuals. Method: immunoSEQ multiplex PCR; TCRdb's copy keeps in-frame clones and lacks some. The sample has approximately 400,000 clones, approximately 97% seen once. The rearrangement uses TRBV28 and TRBJ1-3, with D possibly being TRBD1 (6 bases). This receptor was taken from a man aged 25 to 40 in good health. The sequenced material came from memory CD8+ T cells sorted from blood. Subset described: CD45RO+ cells pooled with CCR7-negative TemRA cells. CDR3 in amino acids: CASSFGDNSGNTIYF. Here the CDR3 DNA reads TGTGCCAGCAGTTTCGGGGACAACTCTGGAAACACCATATATTTT.